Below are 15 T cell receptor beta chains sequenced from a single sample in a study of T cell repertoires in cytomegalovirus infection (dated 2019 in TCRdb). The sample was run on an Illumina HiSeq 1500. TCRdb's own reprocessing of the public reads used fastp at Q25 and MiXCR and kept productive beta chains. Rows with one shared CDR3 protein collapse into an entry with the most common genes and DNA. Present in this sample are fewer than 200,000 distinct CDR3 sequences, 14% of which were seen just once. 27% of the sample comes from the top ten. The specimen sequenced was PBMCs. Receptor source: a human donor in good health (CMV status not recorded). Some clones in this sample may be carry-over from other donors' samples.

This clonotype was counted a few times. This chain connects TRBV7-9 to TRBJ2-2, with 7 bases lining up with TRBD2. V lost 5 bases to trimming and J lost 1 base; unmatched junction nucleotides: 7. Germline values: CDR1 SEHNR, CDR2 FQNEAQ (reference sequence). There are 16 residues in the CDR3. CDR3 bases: TGTGCCAGCAGCCCGACGGGGGGAGAGAACACCGGGGAGCTGTTTTTT. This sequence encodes CASSPTGGENTGELFF.

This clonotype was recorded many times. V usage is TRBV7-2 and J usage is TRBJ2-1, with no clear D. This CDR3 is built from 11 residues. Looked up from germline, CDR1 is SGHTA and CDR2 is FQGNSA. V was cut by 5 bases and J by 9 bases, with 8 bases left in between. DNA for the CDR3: TGTGCCAGCAGCCGCCTAAGTGAGCAGTTCTTC. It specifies CASSRLSEQFF.

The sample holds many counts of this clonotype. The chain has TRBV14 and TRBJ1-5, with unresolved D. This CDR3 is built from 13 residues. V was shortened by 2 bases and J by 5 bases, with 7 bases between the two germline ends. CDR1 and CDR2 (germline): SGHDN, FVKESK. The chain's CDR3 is CASSQKRDQPQHF. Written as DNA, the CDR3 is TGTGCCAGCAGCCAAAAAAGGGATCAGCCCCAGCATTTT.

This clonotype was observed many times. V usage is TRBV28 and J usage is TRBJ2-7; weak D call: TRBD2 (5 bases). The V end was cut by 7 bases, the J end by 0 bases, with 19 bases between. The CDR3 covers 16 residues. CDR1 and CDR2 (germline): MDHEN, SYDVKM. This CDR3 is CASTQWGAEASYEQYF. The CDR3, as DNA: TGTGCCAGCACTCAGTGGGGAGCGGAAGCCTCCTACGAGCAGTACTTC.

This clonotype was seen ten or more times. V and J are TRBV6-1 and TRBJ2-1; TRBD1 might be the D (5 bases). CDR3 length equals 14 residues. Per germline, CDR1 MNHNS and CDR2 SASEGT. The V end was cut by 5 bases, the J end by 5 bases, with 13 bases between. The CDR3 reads CASSRTTGHNEQFF. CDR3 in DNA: TGTGCCAGCAGTAGGACAACCGGTCACAATGAGCAGTTCTTC.

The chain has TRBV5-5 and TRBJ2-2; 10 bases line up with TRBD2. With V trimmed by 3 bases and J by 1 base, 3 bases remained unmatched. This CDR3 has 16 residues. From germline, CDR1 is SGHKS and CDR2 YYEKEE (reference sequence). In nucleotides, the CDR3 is TGTGCCAGCAGCTCTGCTAGCGGGAGGAACACCGGGGAGCTGTTTTTT. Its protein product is CASSSASGRNTGELFF.

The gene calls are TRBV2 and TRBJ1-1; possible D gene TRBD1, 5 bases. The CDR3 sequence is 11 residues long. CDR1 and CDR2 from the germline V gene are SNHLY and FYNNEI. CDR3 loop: CSRGEQTEAFF. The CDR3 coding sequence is TGTTCCCGGGGGGAGCAAACTGAAGCTTTCTTT.

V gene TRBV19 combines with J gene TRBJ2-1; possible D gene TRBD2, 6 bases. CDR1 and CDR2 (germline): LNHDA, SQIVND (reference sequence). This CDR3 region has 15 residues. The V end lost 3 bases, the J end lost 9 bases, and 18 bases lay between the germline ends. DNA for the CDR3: TGTGCCAGTAGTATTTCTTCGGGAGCGCGCGGTGAGCAGTTCTTC. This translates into CASSISSGARGEQFF.

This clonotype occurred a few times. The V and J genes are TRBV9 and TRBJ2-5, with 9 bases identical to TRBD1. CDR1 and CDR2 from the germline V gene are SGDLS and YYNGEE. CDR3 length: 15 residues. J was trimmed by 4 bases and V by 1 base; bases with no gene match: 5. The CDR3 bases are TGTGCCAGCAGCGTACTGGGACAGGGAGGAGAGACCCAGTACTTC. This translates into CASSVLGQGGETQYF.

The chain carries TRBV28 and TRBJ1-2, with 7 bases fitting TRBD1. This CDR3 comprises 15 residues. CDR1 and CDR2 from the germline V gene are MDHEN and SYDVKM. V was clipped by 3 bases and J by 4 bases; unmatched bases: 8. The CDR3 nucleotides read TGTGCCAGCAGTTTCCAGGGGGGGGATAGCTATGGCTACACCTTC. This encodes CASSFQGGDSYGYTF.

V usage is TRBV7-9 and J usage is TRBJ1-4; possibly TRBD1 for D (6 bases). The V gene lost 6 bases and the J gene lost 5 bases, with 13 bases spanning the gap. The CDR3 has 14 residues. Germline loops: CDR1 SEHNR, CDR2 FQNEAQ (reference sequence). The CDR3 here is CASSTDRTNEKLFF. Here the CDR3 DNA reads TGTGCCAGCAGTACCGACAGGACAAATGAAAAACTGTTTTTT. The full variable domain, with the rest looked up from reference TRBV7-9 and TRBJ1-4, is DTGVSQNPRHKITKRGQNVTFRCDPISEHNRLYWYRQTLGQGPEFLTYFQNEAQLEKSRLLSDRFSAERPKGSFSTLEIQRTEQGDSAMYLCASSTDRTNEKLFFGSGTQLSVL.

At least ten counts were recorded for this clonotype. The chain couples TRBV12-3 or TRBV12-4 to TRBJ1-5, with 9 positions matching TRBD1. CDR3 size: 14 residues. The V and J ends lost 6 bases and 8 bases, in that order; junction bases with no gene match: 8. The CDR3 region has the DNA TGTGCCAGCAGCGGTACAGGGGGCCTTGAGCCCCAGCATTTT. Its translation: CASSGTGGLEPQHF.

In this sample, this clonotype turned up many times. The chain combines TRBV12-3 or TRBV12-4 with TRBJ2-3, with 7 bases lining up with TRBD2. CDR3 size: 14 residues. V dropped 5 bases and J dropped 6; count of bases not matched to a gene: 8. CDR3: CASSLGGSGDTQYF. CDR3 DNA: TGTGCCAGCAGTCTCGGGGGTAGCGGGGATACGCAGTATTTT.

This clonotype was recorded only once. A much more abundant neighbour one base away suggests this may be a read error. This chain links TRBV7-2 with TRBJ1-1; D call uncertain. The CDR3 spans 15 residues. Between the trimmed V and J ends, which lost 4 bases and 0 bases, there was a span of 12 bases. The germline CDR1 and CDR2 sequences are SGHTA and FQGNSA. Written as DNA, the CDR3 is TGTGCCAGCAGCTCTCAGTGGACTATGAACACTGAAGCTTTCTTT. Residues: CASSSQWTMNTEAFF.

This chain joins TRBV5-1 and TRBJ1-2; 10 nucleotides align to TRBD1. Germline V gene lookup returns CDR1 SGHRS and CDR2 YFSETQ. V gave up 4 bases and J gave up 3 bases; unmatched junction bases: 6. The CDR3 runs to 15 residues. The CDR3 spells CASSDPGQGHYGYTF. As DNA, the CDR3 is TGCGCCAGCAGCGACCCGGGACAGGGGCACTATGGCTACACCTTC. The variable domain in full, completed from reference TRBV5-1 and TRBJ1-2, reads KAGVTQTPRYLIKTRGQQVTLSCSPISGHRSVSWYQQTPGQGLQFLFEYFSETQRNKGNFPGRFSGRQFSNSRSEMNVSTLELGDSALYLCASSDPGQGHYGYTFGSGTRLTVV.